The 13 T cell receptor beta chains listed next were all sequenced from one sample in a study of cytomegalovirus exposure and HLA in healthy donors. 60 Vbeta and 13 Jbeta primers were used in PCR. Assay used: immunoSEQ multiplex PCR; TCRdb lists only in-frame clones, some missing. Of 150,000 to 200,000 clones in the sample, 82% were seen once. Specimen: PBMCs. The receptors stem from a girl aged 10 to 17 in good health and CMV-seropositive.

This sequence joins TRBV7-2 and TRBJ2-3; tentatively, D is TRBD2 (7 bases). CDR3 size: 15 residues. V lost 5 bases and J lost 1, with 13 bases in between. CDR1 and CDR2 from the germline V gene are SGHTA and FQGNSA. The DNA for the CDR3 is TGTGCCAGCAGCCTGGGGGGGCCGGGCACAGATACGCAGTATTTT. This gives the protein CASSLGGPGTDTQYF.

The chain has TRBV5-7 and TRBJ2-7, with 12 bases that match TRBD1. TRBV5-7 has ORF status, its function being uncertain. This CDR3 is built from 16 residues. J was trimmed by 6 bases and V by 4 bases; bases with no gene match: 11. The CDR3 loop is CASSRTRDRGLSEQYF. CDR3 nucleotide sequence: TGTGCCAGCAGCCGGACCCGGGACAGGGGGCTAAGCGAGCAGTACTTC.

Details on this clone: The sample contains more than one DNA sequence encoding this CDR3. The CDR3 here is CASSEGAHTEAFF. The CDR3 DNA follows: TGTGCCAGCAGTGAGGGGGCCCACACTGAAGCTTTCTTT. V is TRBV6-1 and J is TRBJ1-1; weak D call: TRBD1 (6 bases). Per the germline V gene, CDR1 is MNHNS and CDR2 is SASEGT. This CDR3 is built from 13 residues. V gave up 3 bases and J gave up 3 bases, with 8 bases separating them.

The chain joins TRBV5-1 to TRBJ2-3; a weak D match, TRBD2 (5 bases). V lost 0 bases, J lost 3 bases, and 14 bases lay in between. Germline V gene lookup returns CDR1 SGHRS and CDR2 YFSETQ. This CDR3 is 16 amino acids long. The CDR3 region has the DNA TGCGCCAGCAGCTTGGGAGGGAATACCCGAACAGATACGCAGTATTTT. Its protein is CASSLGGNTRTDTQYF. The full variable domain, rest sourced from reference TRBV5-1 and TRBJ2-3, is KAGVTQTPRYLIKTRGQQVTLSCSPISGHRSVSWYQQTPGQGLQFLFEYFSETQRNKGNFPGRFSGRQFSNSRSEMNVSTLELGDSALYLCASSLGGNTRTDTQYFGPGTRLTVL.

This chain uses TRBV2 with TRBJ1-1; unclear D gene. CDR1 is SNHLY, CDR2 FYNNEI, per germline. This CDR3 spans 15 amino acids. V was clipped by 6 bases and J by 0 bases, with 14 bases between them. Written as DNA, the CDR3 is TGTGCCAGCAGGTCTCCTGAGGGTATGAACACTGAAGCTTTCTTT. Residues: CASRSPEGMNTEAFF.

The CDR3 coding sequence is TGTGCCAAATCAGGGTTTAACGAGCAGTACTTC. It translates to CAKSGFNEQYF. This chain links TRBV7-4 with TRBJ2-7; the D gene is possibly TRBD1 (5 bases). The CDR3 is 11 amino acids. Germline V gene lookup returns CDR1 SGHVT and CDR2 SQSDAQ. The germline V and J ends were trimmed by 10 bases and 5 bases, with 12 bases remaining between them.

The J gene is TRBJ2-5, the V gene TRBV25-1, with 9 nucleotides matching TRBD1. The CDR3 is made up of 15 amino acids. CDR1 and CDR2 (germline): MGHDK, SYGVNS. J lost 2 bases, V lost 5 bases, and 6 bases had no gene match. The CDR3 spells CASSSRDREQETQYF. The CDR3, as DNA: TGTGCCAGCAGTAGCCGGGACAGGGAACAAGAGACCCAGTACTTC. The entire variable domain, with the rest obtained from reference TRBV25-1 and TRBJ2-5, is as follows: EADIYQTPRYLVIGTGKKITLECSQTMGHDKMYWYQQDPGMELHLIHYSYGVNSTEKGDLSSESTVSRIRTEHFPLTLESARPSHTSQYLCASSSRDREQETQYFGPGTRLLVL.

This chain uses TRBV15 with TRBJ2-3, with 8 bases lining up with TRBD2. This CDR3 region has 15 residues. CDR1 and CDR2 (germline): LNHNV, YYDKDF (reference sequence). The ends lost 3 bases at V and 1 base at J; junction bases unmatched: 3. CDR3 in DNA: TGTGCCACCAGCAGTACTAGCGGTCGCACAGATACGCAGTATTTT. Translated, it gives CATSSTSGRTDTQYF.

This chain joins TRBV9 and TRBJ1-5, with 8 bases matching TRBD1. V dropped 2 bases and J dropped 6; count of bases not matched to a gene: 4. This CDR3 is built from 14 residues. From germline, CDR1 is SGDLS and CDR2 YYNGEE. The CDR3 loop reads CASSVSGGSQPQHF. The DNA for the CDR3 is TGTGCCAGCAGCGTTTCAGGGGGCAGTCAGCCCCAGCATTTT.

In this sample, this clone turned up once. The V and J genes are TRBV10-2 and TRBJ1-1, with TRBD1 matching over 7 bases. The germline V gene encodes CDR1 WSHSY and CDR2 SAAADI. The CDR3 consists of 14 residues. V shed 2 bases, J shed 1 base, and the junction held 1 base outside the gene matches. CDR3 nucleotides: TGCGCCAGCAGTGAGAGGGGGCGGAACACTGAAGCTTTCTTT. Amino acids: CASSERGRNTEAFF.

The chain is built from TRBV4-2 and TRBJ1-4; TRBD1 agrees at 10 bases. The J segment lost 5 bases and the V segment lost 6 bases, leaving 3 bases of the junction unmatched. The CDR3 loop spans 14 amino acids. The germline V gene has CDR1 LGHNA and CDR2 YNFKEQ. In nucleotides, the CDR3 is TGTGCCAGCAGATTGGGACAGGGGAATGAAAAACTGTTTTTT. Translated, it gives CASRLGQGNEKLFF.

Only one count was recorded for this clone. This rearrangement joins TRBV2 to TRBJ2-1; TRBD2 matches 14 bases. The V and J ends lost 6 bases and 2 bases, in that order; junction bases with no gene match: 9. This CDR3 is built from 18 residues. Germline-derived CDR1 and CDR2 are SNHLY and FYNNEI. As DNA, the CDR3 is TGTGCCAGCAGGTTGACTAGCGGGGGGGGTAGGACCTACAATGAGCAGTTCTTC. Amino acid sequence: CASRLTSGGGRTYNEQFF.

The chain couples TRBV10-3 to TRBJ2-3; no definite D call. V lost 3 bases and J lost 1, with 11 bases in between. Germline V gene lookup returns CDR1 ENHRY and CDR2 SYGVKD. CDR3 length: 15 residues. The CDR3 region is CAISEQSVGTDTQYF. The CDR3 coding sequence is TGTGCCATCAGTGAACAAAGCGTGGGCACAGATACGCAGTATTTT.